This T cell receptor beta chain was retrieved from a study of CD4 and CD8 cells across lung adenocarcinoma regions. Localized lung adenocarcinoma, a non-small cell lung cancer, affected the donors. This CDR3 has 16 amino acids. Deletions cut 0 bases from V and 3 bases from J, with 15 bases between. The germline V gene has CDR1 LGHNA and CDR2 YNFKEQ. The sample holds many counts of this clonotype. TCRdb re-derived calls from the PCR reads in MiXCR, one entry per CDR3 protein. The sample includes approximately 11,000 distinct CDR3 sequences, more than 45% of them seen just once. The receptor comes from a female donor with lung adenocarcinoma. The CD4 and CD8 labels of this study may be unreliable. Sequencing input: CD8+ T cells from the margin of a lung tumor. The rearrangement uses TRBV4-2 and TRBJ2-7; D assignment may be TRBD1 or TRBD2 (6 bases each). The CDR3: CASSQDWRDTDYEQYF. The CDR3 DNA sequence: TGTGCCAGCAGCCAAGATTGGAGGGACACTGACTACGAGCAGTACTTC.